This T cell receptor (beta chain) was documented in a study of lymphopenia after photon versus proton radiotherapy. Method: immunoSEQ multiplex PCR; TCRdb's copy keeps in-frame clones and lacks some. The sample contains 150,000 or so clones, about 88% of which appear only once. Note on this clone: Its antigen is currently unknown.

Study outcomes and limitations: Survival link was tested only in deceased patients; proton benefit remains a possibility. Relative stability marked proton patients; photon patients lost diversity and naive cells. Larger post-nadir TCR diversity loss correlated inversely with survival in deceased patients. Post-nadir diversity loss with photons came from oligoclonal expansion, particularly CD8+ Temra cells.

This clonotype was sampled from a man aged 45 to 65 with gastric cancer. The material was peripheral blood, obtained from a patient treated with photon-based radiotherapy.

The CDR3 is CATSRGASGNTRYEQYF. DNA of the CDR3: TGTGCCACCAGCAGAGGGGCTAGCGGGAACACCCGCTACGAGCAGTACTTC. The rearrangement uses TRBV15 and TRBJ2-7; 9 nucleotides agree with TRBD2. Trimming removed 1 base from V and 3 bases from J; junction bases left unmatched: 10. Germline-derived CDR1 and CDR2 are LNHNV and YYDKDF (reference sequence). The CDR3 extends over 17 amino acids.